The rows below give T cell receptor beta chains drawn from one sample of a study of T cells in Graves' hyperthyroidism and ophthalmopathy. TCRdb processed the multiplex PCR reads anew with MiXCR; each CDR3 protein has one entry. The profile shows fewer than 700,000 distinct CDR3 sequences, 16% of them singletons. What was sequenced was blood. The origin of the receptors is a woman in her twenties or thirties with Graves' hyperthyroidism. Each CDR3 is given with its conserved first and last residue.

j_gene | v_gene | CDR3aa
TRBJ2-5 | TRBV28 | CASSVGGGETQYF
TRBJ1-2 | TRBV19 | CASSLGRAVDDGYTF
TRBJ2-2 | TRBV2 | CASSEFRAVTGELFF
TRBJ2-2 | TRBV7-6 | CASSPNEAGELFF
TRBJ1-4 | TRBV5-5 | CASSNAGIRLFF
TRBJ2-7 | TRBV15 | CATSRDLASLHEQYF
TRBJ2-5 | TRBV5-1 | CASSLAPQETQYF
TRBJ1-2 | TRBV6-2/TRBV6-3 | CASTLGVRANYGYTF
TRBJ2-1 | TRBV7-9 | CASNSTSGNYNEQFF
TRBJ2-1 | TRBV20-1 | CSARESSGSSYNEQFF
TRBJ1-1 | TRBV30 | CAWSRDTEAFF
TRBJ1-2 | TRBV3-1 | CASRMTGSGDGYTF
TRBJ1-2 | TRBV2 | CASSVRQRQYGYTF
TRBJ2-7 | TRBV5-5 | CASSLGRQQYF
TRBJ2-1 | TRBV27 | CASSSGGSNEQFF
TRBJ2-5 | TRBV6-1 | CASSRQAEETQYF
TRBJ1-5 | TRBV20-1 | CSARPTYHRVRSQPQHF
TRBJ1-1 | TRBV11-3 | CASSVGQSKAFF
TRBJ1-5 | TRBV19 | CASSIPRDRGGHNQPQHF
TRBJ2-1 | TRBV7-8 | CASSSSGTSGYNEQFF
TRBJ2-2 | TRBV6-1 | CATPTGLAGGSFTGELFF
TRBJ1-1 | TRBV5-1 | CASSPGTGVNTEAFF
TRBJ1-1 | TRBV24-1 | CATSGTGRPEAFF
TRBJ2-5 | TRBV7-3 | CASSLGLAAQQETQYF
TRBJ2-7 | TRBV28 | CASRSQVYEQYF
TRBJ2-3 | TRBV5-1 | CASSLGTSIQDTQYF
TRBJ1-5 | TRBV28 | CASRTAPGGGNQPQHF
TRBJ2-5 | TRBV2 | CASRLSGPGGYF
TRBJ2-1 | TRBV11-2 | CASTAGSGDNEQFF
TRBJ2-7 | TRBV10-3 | CAISNSRDNPSYEQYF
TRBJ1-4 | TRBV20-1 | CSARPDREDEKLFF
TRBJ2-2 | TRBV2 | CASSTSAANTGELFF
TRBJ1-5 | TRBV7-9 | CASSYRAPDQPQHF
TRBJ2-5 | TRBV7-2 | CASSLDATGVGETQYF
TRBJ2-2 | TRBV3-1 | CASSQAWLTGELFF
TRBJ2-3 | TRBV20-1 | CSARATRQGWGTDTQYF
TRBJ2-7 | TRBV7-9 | CASSLERAYEQYF
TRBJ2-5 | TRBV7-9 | CASSLAGPQGQHF
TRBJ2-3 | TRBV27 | CASSQTSRADTQYF
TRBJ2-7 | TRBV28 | CASRSGQGGEQYF
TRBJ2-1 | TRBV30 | CAWRNSGSLYNEQFF
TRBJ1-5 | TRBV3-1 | CASSLGRDQPQHF
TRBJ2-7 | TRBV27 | CASSTLSGWAGEQYF
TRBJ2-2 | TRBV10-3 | CAISDILQGTGELFF
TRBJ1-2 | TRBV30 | CARTWTGGLGYTF
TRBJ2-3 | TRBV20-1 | CSARSRTGGNTDTQYF